The following is a T cell receptor (beta chain) sequence with its context. The antigen is unknown. Each CDR3 protein is one row after TCRdb ran MiXCR on the 5' RACE reads. The sample lists 240,000 or so distinct CDR3 sequences, 12% seen once, with 4% in the top ten. CDR3 length: 17 amino acids. CDR1 and CDR2 from the germline V gene are SGHAT and FQNNGV. The ends were cut back, 1 base at V and 5 bases at J, with 20 bases in the middle. Every donor was a healthy Caucasian. This sample was taken from a study of identical twins. Study results and limitations: Beta out-of-frame sequences showed weaker excess sharing between twins.

This same sample was also taken into another study, of yellow fever vaccine responses in identical twins.

This sequence joins TRBV11-2 and TRBJ2-5; D call uncertain. Material for sequencing was memory (CD45RO+) T cells sorted from blood. This receptor was identified in a woman in her late teens or twenties in good health. DNA of the CDR3: TGTGCCAGCAGCTTAGTGGTCGACACCTTGGGCATCGAGACCCAGTACTTC. It encodes CASSLVVDTLGIETQYF. Full variable domain (remainder filled in from reference TRBV11-2 and TRBJ2-5): EAGVAQSPRYKIIEKRQSVAFWCNPISGHATLYWYQQILGQGPKLLIQFQNNGVVDDSQLPKDRFSAERLKGVDSTLKIQPAKLEDSAVYLCASSLVVDTLGIETQYFGPGTRLLVL.